This TCR beta chain comes out of a study of Ad26.COV2.S vaccination and SARS-CoV-2 variants. Study context: Donor allocation was to the COV1001 Ad26.COV2.S trial arm.

Treatment: roughly 19 received Ad26.COV2.S at low or high dose, single or two shots; several received placebo; per-sample allocation not given. Samples were taken on day 63 after the first vaccine or placebo injection. Study-wide points: Total T cell responses, in the TCR breadth and depth analyses, may have been underestimated. People who got the vaccine had more spike-specific TCR breadth than people who got placebo.

Sequencing was performed with immunoSEQ multiplex PCR; in TCRdb, only in-frame clones are kept and a portion is missing. The sample yields some 340,000 clones, 70% to 90% seen once. V was clipped by 1 base and J by 8 bases; unmatched bases: 5. Germline-derived CDR1 and CDR2 are SGHTA and FQGNSA. There are 16 residues in the CDR3. Details on this clone: Its specificity is unknown.

Sequenced here: peripheral blood, sampled in a trial of Ad26.COV2.S vaccine versus placebo. The rearrangement links TRBV7-2 to TRBJ2-1; 13 bases are shared with TRBD2. This receptor was taken from a person between 18 and 65 years old who received the Ad26.COV2.S COVID-19 vaccine or a placebo. CDR3 amino acids: CASSLGTSGGGYEQFF. The CDR3, as DNA: TGTGCCAGCAGCTTAGGGACTAGCGGGGGCGGGTATGAGCAGTTCTTC.